This T cell receptor (beta chain) was captured in a study of tumor-infiltrating lymphocytes in primary liver carcinoma. Overall study context: Tumors were stage T1-T3 N0M0, roughly 4.2 to 11 cm across.

The tissue used was unsorted bulk material of about 19-34 mg. RNA and DNA were co-extracted from it with the AllPrep DNA/RNA mini kit. Study conclusions and caveats: Blood's top-250-clone fraction was significantly lower than that of tumors (p = 0.039).

The researchers produced TCR beta cDNA from about 510 ng total RNA with a constant-region primer. Slightly modified ARM-PCR, run as three nested multiplex PCR rounds, produced the TCR beta libraries. Running 10 cycles apiece, the first two PCR rounds relied on TRBV1-TRBV30 forward primers together with a C-beta reverse primer. In TCRdb, the multiplex PCR reads were re-called with MiXCR into one record per CDR3 protein. The sample holds 95,000 to 150,000 distinct CDR3 sequences, less than 80% seen once. The CDR3 runs to 15 residues. Germline CDR1 SGHDN, CDR2 FVKESK. Trimming removed 2 bases from V and 1 base from J, with 8 bases in between. To note about this clonotype: Its antigen is not identified.

The sequence was obtained from a woman aged 55-69 years with primary liver carcinoma and hepatitis B virus infection. The chain links TRBV14 to TRBJ2-2, with D unresolved. The sequenced material came from liver tumor tissue from sampling region 1. The subset is: tumor region T1, superior pole. DNA of the CDR3: TGTGCCAGCAGCCAACAGCTCCAGAACACCGGGGAGCTGTTTTTT. Residues: CASSQQLQNTGELFF.